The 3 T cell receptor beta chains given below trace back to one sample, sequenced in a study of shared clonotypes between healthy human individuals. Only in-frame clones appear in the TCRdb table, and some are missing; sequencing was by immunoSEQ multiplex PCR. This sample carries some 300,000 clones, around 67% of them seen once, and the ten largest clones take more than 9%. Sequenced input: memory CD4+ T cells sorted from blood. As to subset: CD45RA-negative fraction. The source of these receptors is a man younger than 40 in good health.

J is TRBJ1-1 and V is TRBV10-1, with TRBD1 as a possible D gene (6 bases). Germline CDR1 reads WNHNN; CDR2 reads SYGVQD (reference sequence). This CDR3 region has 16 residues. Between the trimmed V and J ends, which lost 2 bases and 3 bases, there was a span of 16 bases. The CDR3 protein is CASSENGGLGDTEAFF. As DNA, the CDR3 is TGCGCCAGCAGTGAGAATGGGGGCCTGGGGGACACTGAAGCTTTCTTT.

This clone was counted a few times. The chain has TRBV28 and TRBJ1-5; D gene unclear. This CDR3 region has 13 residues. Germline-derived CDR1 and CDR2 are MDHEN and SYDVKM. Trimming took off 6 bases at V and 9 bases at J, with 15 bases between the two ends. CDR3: CASRAYPEAPQHF. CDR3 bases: TGTGCCAGCAGAGCGTACCCGGAGGCGCCCCAGCATTTT.

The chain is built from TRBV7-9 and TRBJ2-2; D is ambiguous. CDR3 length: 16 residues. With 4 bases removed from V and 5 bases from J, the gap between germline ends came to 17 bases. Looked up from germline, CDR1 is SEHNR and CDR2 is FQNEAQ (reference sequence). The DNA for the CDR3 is TGTGCCAGCAGCTCACGGGCCAGAGTCGTGACCGGGGAGCTGTTTTTT. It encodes CASSSRARVVTGELFF.